This T cell receptor beta chain was retrieved from a study of OX40 agonist ivuxolimab in advanced cancers. About the research overall: Every 2 weeks, patients received ivuxolimab intravenously, dosed at 0.01 to 10 mg/kg. General study points: Clonal expansion was seen in CD4+ and CD8+ blood T cells by week 6 at 0.1 to 3.0 mg/kg. CD8+ T cells were the subset that, on average, had more expanded clones than CD4+.

With regard to this clone: Its antigen is unknown.

V was shortened by 5 bases and J by 4 bases, with 12 bases between the two germline ends. Looked up from germline, CDR1 is MNHNS and CDR2 is SASEGT. This CDR3 region has 13 residues. Sequencing was performed with immunoSEQ multiplex PCR; in TCRdb, only in-frame clones are kept and a portion is missing. Of approximately 69,000 clones in the sample, 84% were seen once. Blood sampling took place at baseline, cycle 4 day 1, and cycle 7 day 1. Sequencing used CD4+ or CD8+ T cells sorted from blood, obtained in a trial of the OX40 agonist ivuxolimab. J is TRBJ2-7 and V is TRBV6-1, with D hard to call. The sequence was obtained from an adult with an advanced solid tumor such as melanoma, head and neck, liver or kidney cancer. The DNA for the CDR3 is TGTGCCAGCAGTTTTGTGTCCTTTTACGAGCAGTACTTC. It is translated as CASSFVSFYEQYF.